A single TCR beta chain is shown here with its context. Study processing details: Amplification from reference gene primers served as the basis for estimated nucleated cell counts. The method was immunoSEQ multiplex PCR; TCRdb's version includes in-frame clones alone and lacks a portion of them. Clone size and the V and J calls come from that table; the DNA yielded D and trimming. The sample has about 26,000 clones; roughly 85% are singletons. This specimen belongs to a study of blood T cell repertoires in COVID-19. Study-wide background: Collection of acute and convalescent COVID-19 samples took place in the United States, Italy and Spain. Sample material is recorded as cDNA or gDNA derived from T cells, B-cell-depleted T cells, or PBMCs.

Germline CDR1 reads LGHNA; CDR2 reads YSLEER. With V trimmed by 0 bases and J by 2 bases, 8 bases remained unmatched. The CDR3 loop spans 17 amino acids. Sequenced input: peripheral blood. The origin of this receptor is a human donor in a cohort sampled during active COVID-19. V usage is TRBV4-3 and J usage is TRBJ2-5; 8 nucleotides match TRBD2. CDR3: CASSQDRTGGPQETQYF. The CDR3 coding sequence is TGCGCCAGCAGCCAAGATAGGACGGGAGGGCCTCAAGAGACCCAGTACTTC.